The 9 T cell receptor beta chains listed next were all sequenced from one sample in a study of CD8 T cells in cerebrospinal fluid in Alzheimer's disease. TCRdb reprocessed the 10x single-cell sequencing reads and stores each CDR3 protein as one record, lacking DNA. Its table records approximately 1,500 distinct CDR3 sequences. The sample taken for sequencing was cerebrospinal fluid. Every receptor here comes from a human donor with Alzheimer's disease.

The J gene is TRBJ1-2, the V gene TRBV6-1; the TCRdb D gene call, TRBD1, has no DNA to confirm it. CDR3 size: 12 residues. The germline V gene has CDR1 MNHNS and CDR2 SASEGT. CDR3 amino acids: CASPTGIGGYTF.

Considering frequency, this clonotype is medium-sized. The rearrangement joins TRBV6-1 to TRBJ2-1. The CDR3 sequence is 14 residues long. Germline values: CDR1 MNHNS, CDR2 SASEGT. The CDR3 protein is CASSPKTVYNEQFF.

V is TRBV30 and J is TRBJ1-2; TCRdb selects TRBD1, and the lack of DNA leaves this call unchecked. The germline gives CDR1 GTSNPN, CDR2 SVGIG (reference sequence). The CDR3 contains 13 residues. The CDR3 loop reads CAWSGTGFYGYTF.

According to its frequency, this clonotype is medium-sized. The gene calls are TRBV7-8 and TRBJ1-5; TCRdb returns TRBD1, unconfirmable since there is no DNA. CDR1 SGHVS and CDR2 FQNEAQ come from the germline V gene. The CDR3 loop spans 17 amino acids. CDR3 region: CASSRRTGGRGNQPQHF.

This clonotype shows up as large by frequency. The genes are TRBV5-6 and TRBJ2-5. Per the germline V gene, CDR1 is SGHDT and CDR2 is YYEEEE. The CDR3 has 12 amino acids. CDR3 residues: CASSGEPETQYF.

The rearrangement links TRBV5-1 to TRBJ2-7. CDR1 and CDR2 from the germline V gene are SGHRS and YFSETQ. There are 11 residues in the CDR3. The CDR3 reads CASSLEREQYF.

This clonotype registers medium-sized (0.01 to 0.1%) by frequency. This chain joins TRBV3-1 and TRBJ1-1. Germline V CDR1 and CDR2: LGHDT, YNNKEL (reference sequence). The length of the CDR3 is 15 residues. CDR3 sequence: CASSQEGWRNTEAFF.

Frequency places this clonotype as medium-sized. The CDR3 here is CASRRLAGATYEQYF. The chain employs TRBV5-6 and TRBJ2-7; TCRdb gives TRBD2 as the D gene, but with no DNA this cannot be confirmed. Germline values: CDR1 SGHDT, CDR2 YYEEEE. This CDR3 has 15 residues. The full variable domain, rest sourced from reference TRBV5-6 and TRBJ2-7, is DAGVTQSPTHLIKTRGQQVTLRCSPKSGHDTVSWYQQALGQGPQFIFQYYEEEERQRGNFPDRFSGHQFPNYSSELNVNALLLGDSALYLCASRRLAGATYEQYFGPGTRLTVT.

This clonotype is identified as medium-sized from frequency. V is TRBV6-4 and J is TRBJ2-1; the TCRdb call, TRBD1, lacks DNA for checking. The CDR3 has 14 residues. Germline lookup yields CDR1 MRHNA and CDR2 SNTAGT. CDR3: CASSPGGQGNEQFF.